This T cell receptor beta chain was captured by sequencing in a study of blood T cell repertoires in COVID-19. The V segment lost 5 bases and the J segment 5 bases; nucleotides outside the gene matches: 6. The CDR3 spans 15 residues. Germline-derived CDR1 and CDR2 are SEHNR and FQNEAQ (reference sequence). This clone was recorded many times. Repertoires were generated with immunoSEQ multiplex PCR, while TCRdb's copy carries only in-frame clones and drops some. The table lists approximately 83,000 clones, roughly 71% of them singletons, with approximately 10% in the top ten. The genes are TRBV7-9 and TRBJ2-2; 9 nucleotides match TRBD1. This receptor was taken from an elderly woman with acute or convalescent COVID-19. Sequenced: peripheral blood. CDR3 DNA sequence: TGTGCCAGCAGCCCCGGGACAGGGATTACCGGGGAGCTGTTTTTT. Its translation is CASSPGTGITGELFF.